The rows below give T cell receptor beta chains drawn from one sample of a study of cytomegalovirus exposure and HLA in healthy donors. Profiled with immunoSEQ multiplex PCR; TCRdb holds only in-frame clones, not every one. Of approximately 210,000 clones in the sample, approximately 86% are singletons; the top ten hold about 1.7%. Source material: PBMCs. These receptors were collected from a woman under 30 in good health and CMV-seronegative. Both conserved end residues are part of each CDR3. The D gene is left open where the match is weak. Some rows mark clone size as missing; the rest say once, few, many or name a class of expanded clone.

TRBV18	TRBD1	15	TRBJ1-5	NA	TGTGCCAGGCACCAAAGGGGGCGCGGGAATCAGCCCCAGCATTTT	CARHQRGRGNQPQHF
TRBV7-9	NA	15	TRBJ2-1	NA	TGTGCCAGCAGCCACATCAGGGTCTCCTACAATGAGCAGTTCTTC	CASSHIRVSYNEQFF
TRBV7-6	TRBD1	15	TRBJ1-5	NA	TGTGCCAGCAGCGCTGACAGGGGGAGCAATCAGCCCCAGCATTTT	CASSADRGSNQPQHF
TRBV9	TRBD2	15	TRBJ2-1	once	TGTGCCAGCAGCGTAGTAAGCGGGGGACACAATGAGCAGTTCTTC	CASSVVSGGHNEQFF
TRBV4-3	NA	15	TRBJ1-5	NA	TGCGCCAGCAGCCCAGACGGGACTTATTATCAGCCCCAGCATTTT	CASSPDGTYYQPQHF
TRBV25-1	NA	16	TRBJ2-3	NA	TGTGCCAGCAGTGAATTGGGCGGGGGCAGCACAGATACGCAGTATTTT	CASSELGGGSTDTQYF
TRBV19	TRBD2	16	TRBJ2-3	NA	TGTGCCAGTAGCCCTCTAGCGGGAGATGGTGCAGATACGCAGTATTTT	CASSPLAGDGADTQYF
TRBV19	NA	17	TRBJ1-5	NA	TGTGCCAGTAGTCCATTAGCGGGACCGACGAGCAATCAGCCCCAGCATTTT	CASSPLAGPTSNQPQHF
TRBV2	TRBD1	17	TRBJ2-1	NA	TGTGCCAGCAGGGGACAGGGGGACGGACCTGTGGACAATGAGCAGTTCTTC	CASRGQGDGPVDNEQFF
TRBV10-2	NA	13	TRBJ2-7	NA	TGCGCCAGCAGTGAGTGGCAGGTCTACGAGCAGTACTTC	CASSEWQVYEQYF
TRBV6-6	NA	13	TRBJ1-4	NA	TGTGCCAGCATAAGGGGGATAGGAGAAAAACTGTTTTTT	CASIRGIGEKLFF
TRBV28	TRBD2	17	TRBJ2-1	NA	TGTGCCAGCAGACGACTAGCGGGGGGTGGCTTCTACAATGAGCAGTTCTTC	CASRRLAGGGFYNEQFF
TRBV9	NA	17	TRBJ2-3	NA	TGTGCCAGCACGGCTGACCTTTTTATCGGGGGCACAGATACGCAGTATTTT	CASTADLFIGGTDTQYF
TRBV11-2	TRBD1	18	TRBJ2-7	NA	TGTGCCAGCAGCTTAGATAGGTCCAGCGGGACAGGGGGATACGAGCAGTACTTC	CASSLDRSSGTGGYEQYF
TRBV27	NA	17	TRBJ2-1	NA	TGTGCCAGGCCAGTGACCCACCACCGGGACTGTTACAATGAGCAGTTCTTC	CARPVTHHRDCYNEQFF
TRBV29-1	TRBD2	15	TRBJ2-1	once	TGCAGCGTTGAACGGAGCGGGACTTTTAGGGATGAGCAGTTCTTC	CSVERSGTFRDEQFF
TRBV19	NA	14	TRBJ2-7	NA	TGTGCCAGTAGTTCCTGGGGTGTGCAGGGAGAGCAGTACTTC	CASSSWGVQGEQYF
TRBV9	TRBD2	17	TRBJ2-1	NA	TGTGCCAGCAGCGGTGCCCCCGCTAGCGGGAGAAGGAATGAGCAGTTCTTC	CASSGAPASGRRNEQFF
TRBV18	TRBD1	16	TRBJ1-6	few	TGTGCCAGCTCACGGGACAGACCCATCTATAATTCACCCCTCCACTTT	CASSRDRPIYNSPLHF
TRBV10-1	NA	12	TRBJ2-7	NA	TGCGCCAGCAGTGACAGCTCCTACGAGCAGTACTTC	CASSDSSYEQYF
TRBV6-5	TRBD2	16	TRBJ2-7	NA	TGTGCCAGCAGTTACTCTGGACTAGCGGGGTCTTACGAGCAGTACTTC	CASSYSGLAGSYEQYF
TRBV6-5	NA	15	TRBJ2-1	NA	TGTGCCAGCAGTCCCCGCGGACTGGGCTACAATGAGCAGTTCTTC	CASSPRGLGYNEQFF
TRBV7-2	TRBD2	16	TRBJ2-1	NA	TGTGCCAGCAGCCGTAGCGGGAGGGCTCTCTACAATGAGCAGTTCTTC	CASSRSGRALYNEQFF